This T cell receptor (beta chain) is from a study of CD8 T cells in ankylosing spondylitis. The TCR beta libraries were generated through quantitative 5'-RACE incorporating molecular barcodes. MiXCR, run by TCRdb on the 5' RACE reads, gives a single entry per CDR3 protein. The data contain about 750,000 distinct CDR3 sequences, 15% to 20% of them seen just once; the ten biggest clones take up around a fifth. A word on this clonotype: Its antigen is not known.

Study-level results: In synovial fluid and blood from reactive arthritis, some motif variants were previously reported. Disease-linked clones reportedly concentrated significantly in matched ankylosing spondylitis synovial fluid. Characteristic, it appeared, of ankylosing spondylitis blood was a TCR beta motif of about eight highly homologous variants. Disease-linked clones, CD8+, were relatively rare in peripheral blood.

Trimming removed 2 bases at V and 9 bases at J, with 11 bases between. Looked up from germline, CDR1 is SGHTA and CDR2 is FQGTGA. This CDR3 has 14 residues. Sequencing used blood, either unsorted or a sorted T cell fraction (not recorded which). V usage is TRBV7-3 and J usage is TRBJ1-6; D gene uncertain. This TCR was recovered from a male donor with ankylosing spondylitis. CDR3 amino acids: CASSLVGLGSPLHF. CDR3 DNA sequence: TGTGCCAGCAGCTTAGTAGGGTTGGGTTCACCCCTCCACTTT.